Listed below are T cell receptor beta chains from one sample, sequenced in a study of cytomegalovirus exposure and HLA in healthy donors. Repertoires were generated with immunoSEQ multiplex PCR, while TCRdb's copy carries only in-frame clones and drops some. This sample has some 170,000 clones, with 82% found just once. The specimen sequenced was PBMCs. The receptors were gathered from a girl under 18 in good health and CMV-seropositive. The CDR3 runs from the conserved cysteine through the conserved F or W. A D gene is named only where the DNA matches it firmly. Size tells how often a clone was seen (once, few, many) or the class of an expanded clone, and some rows leave it out.

size,V,J,D,DNA,CDR3
-,TRBV6-4,TRBJ1-2,-,TGTGCCAGCAGTGATCGTGCAGGGAAGTATGGCTACACCTTC,CASSDRAGKYGYTF
few,TRBV25-1,TRBJ2-2,TRBD1,TGTGCCAGCAGTGAATTGGGACAGACGAACACCGGGGAGCTGTTTTTT,CASSELGQTNTGELFF
-,TRBV28,TRBJ1-1,TRBD1,TGTGCCAGCAGTTTAACCGGGACAGATTCTGAAGCTTTCTTT,CASSLTGTDSEAFF
-,TRBV28,TRBJ1-2,-,TGTGCCAGCAGTTTAGAGGCAGGACTAAACTATGGCTACACCTTC,CASSLEAGLNYGYTF
-,TRBV5-1,TRBJ1-6,TRBD1,TGCGCCAGCAGCTTGGAGGGGGCCGGGGGCGATTCACCCCTCCACTTT,CASSLEGAGGDSPLHF
-,TRBV4-1,TRBJ2-1,-,TGCGCCAGCAGCCAACGGGACAGCCGAGCGGGCAATGAGCAGTTCTTC,CASSQRDSRAGNEQFF
few,TRBV10-3,TRBJ2-1,TRBD2,TGTGCCATCAGTGAGTCTAGCGGGTTCTCCTACAATGAGCAGTTCTTC,CAISESSGFSYNEQFF
-,TRBV9,TRBJ1-3,-,TGTGCCAGCAGCACCCGGGACTCTGGAAACACCATATATTTT,CASSTRDSGNTIYF
-,TRBV28,TRBJ1-1,TRBD1,TGTGCCAGCAGTTTTGGGACAGGGAACACTGAAGCTTTCTTT,CASSFGTGNTEAFF
-,TRBV7-9,TRBJ2-5,TRBD2,TGTGCCAGCAGCTCGACCGGGACTACTGAAGAGACCCAGTACTTC,CASSSTGTTEETQYF
-,TRBV27,TRBJ2-1,-,TGTGCCAGCAAAAGGAGCCTTTACAATGAGCAGTTCTTC,CASKRSLYNEQFF
once,TRBV7-9,TRBJ2-3,TRBD1,TGTGCCAGCAGCATAAGACAGGGGCTACACACAGATACGCAGTATTTT,CASSIRQGLHTDTQYF
-,TRBV7-8,TRBJ1-1,TRBD1,TGTGCCAGCAGCTTACTGGACAGGGGCACTGAAGCTTTCTTT,CASSLLDRGTEAFF
once,TRBV5-1,TRBJ2-1,-,TGCGCCAGCAGCCCTTCGGGAGTTAAGGCCAATGAGCAGTTCTTC,CASSPSGVKANEQFF
-,TRBV9,TRBJ1-1,TRBD1,TGTGCCAGCAGCGTAGCATCAGGGGGCGAGGCTGAAGCTTTCTTT,CASSVASGGEAEAFF
-,TRBV5-4,TRBJ1-2,TRBD1,TGTGCCAGCAGCTTGGAGTTCGGGCAGGGGGCAGACTATGGCTACACCTTC,CASSLEFGQGADYGYTF
-,TRBV7-2,TRBJ2-1,TRBD2,TGTGCCAGCAGCTTTATCCCCCTAGCGGGGAACAATGAGCAGTTCTTC,CASSFIPLAGNNEQFF
-,TRBV6-6,TRBJ2-5,-,TGTGCCAGCAGTTACCTCCGGGAGACCCAGTACTTC,CASSYLRETQYF
-,TRBV25-1,TRBJ2-2,TRBD2,TGTGCCAGCAGTGGGGAAGCTAGCGGGAGGGCCGGGGAGCTGTTTTTT,CASSGEASGRAGELFF
-,TRBV7-2,TRBJ2-7,TRBD1,TGTGCCAGCAGCTTAGGTGGGGCAGGGGGATCCTACGAGCAGTACTTC,CASSLGGAGGSYEQYF
-,TRBV5-4,TRBJ2-7,TRBD2,TGTGCCAGCAGCTTCTCCGGGGGGATCTCCTACGAGCAGTACTTC,CASSFSGGISYEQYF
-,TRBV5-1,TRBJ2-3,TRBD2,TGCGCCAGCAGCCTGACTAGCGGGAGCGCAGATACGCAGTATTTT,CASSLTSGSADTQYF
-,TRBV11-2,TRBJ1-2,-,TGTGCCAGCAGCTTAATGCCGAGGGCAGGGGTGGCTGGCTACACCTTC,CASSLMPRAGVAGYTF
-,TRBV28,TRBJ2-3,TRBD1,TGTGCCAGCAACCCTCCGGGACAGATAACAGATACGCAGTATTTT,CASNPPGQITDTQYF
-,TRBV6-5,TRBJ2-1,-,TGTGCCAGCAGTTATCGGGGGGCGTCCGCGCATGAGCAGTTCTTC,CASSYRGASAHEQFF
-,TRBV6-5,TRBJ2-2,-,TGTGCCAGCAGTTTATTCCAGGGAACCGGGGAGCTGTTTTTT,CASSLFQGTGELFF